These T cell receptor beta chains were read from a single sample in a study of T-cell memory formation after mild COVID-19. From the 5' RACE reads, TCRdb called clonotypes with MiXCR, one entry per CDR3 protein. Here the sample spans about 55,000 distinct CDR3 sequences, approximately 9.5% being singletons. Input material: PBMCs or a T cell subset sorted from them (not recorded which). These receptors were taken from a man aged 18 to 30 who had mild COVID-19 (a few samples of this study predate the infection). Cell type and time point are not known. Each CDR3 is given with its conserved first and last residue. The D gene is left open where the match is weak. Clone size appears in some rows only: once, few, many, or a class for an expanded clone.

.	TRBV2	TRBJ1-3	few	TGTGCCAGCAGTGAAGCCGGAAACACCATATATTTT	CASSEAGNTIYF
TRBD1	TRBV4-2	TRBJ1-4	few	TGTGCCAGCAGCCAAGGCAAGGGGGCTGCTAATGAAAAACTGTTTTTT	CASSQGKGAANEKLFF
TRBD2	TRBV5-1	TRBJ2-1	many	TGCGCCAGCGAGGAGGAAGCGGGGGGGAGTAATGAGCAGTTCTTC	CASEEEAGGSNEQFF
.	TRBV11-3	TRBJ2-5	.	TGTGCCAGCAGCTTAGATAACGGACCTACCCAGACCCAGTACTTC	CASSLDNGPTQTQYF
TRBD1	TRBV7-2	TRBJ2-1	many	TGTGCCAGCAGCTTGGGGGACAGGGATTTCGATGAGCAGTTCTTC	CASSLGDRDFDEQFF
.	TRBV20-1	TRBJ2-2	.	TGCAGTGCTAGACGCGGGGAGAACACCGGGGAGCTGTTTTTT	CSARRGENTGELFF
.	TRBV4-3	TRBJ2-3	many	TGCGCCAGCAGCCGAGGGCAGGTAGAGGCGGGACTTGGAGATACGCAGTATTTT	CASSRGQVEAGLGDTQYF
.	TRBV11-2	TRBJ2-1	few	TGTGCCAGCAGCTTAGTGCGGCTTGGGCAGTTCTTC	CASSLVRLGQFF
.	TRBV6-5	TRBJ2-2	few	TGTGCCAGCAGCCGGGACCTGAACACCGGGGAGCTGTTTTTT	CASSRDLNTGELFF
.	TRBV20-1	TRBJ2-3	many	TGCAGTGCGCGACAGGCGACTGATCAAGATACGCAGTATTTT	CSARQATDQDTQYF
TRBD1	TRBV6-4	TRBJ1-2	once	TGTGCCAGCAGTCCCCCGGGACAGGGAAACTATGGCTACACCTTC	CASSPPGQGNYGYTF
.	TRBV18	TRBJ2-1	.	TGTGCCAGCTCAATCATGGACGGACCCCTCTACAATGAGCAGTTCTTC	CASSIMDGPLYNEQFF
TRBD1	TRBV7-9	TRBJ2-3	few	TGTGCCAGCAGCATGGGACAGAACACAGATACGCAGTATTTT	CASSMGQNTDTQYF
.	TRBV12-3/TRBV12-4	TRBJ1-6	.	TGTGCCAGCAGTCCGAGGAATTCACCCCTCCACTTT	CASSPRNSPLHF
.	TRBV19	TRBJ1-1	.	TGTGCCAGTAGGCCGTATGCGAGCGACACTGAAGCTTTCTTT	CASRPYASDTEAFF
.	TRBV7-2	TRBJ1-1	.	TGTGCCAGCAGCGTAAATGACAGATCGAACACTGAAGCTTTCTTT	CASSVNDRSNTEAFF
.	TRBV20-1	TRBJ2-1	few	TGCAGTGCTAGAGATGTGGCGGATGAGCAGTTCTTC	CSARDVADEQFF
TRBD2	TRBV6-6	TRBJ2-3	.	TGTGCCAGCAGTCCCCCTCCGGGCGGGGGGGCAACAGATACGCAGTATTTT	CASSPPPGGGATDTQYF
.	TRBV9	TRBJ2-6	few	TGTGCCAGCAGCGTAGACGGGGGGCGAGGGGCCAACGTCCTGACTTTC	CASSVDGGRGANVLTF
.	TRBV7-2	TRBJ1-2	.	TGTGCCAGCAGCCAACAGGGTAGAGGTGGCTACACCTTC	CASSQQGRGGYTF
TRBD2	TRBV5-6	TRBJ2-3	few	TGTGCCAGCAGCCGCCTCGGAGCGGGGGGTGGCACAGATACGCAGTATTTT	CASSRLGAGGGTDTQYF
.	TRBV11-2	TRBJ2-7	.	TGTGCCAGCAGCCACGGGTGGGAGCAGTACTTC	CASSHGWEQYF
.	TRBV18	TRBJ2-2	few	TGTGCCAGCTCACCACCGGTGGGACGGACAACCGGGGAGCTGTTTTTT	CASSPPVGRTTGELFF